Included here is one T cell receptor (beta chain) sequence, with context. Its antigen has not been determined. No clone much larger than this one lies a single base away; base qualities are absent. The germline ends are 13 bases apart after V is trimmed by 5 bases and J by 3 bases. Inclusive of the bounding cysteine and phenylalanine, the CDR3 is 14 residues long. Here the CDR3 DNA is all that survives: 42 bases in frame from base 1. In the germline V gene (reference sequence), CDR1 corresponds to GTSNPN and CDR2 to SVGIG. The time point label, read with the paper, signifies: baseline before first vaccination. Samples from vaccinated people were obtained from the UK trials COV001 and COV002, which included a single-blind randomized controlled phase 2/3 trial of AZD1222 (ChAdOx1 nCoV-19) in healthy adults. Trial participant PBMC samples were collected at day 0 and day 28 after the second dose for TCRbeta chain sequencing.

The data derive from a study of T cell responses to AZD1222 COVID-19 vaccine (dated by TCRdb to the early 2020s). General notes on the study: AZD1222 recipients with second doses at about 4 weeks or about 12 weeks were pooled, because spike-specific TCR depth and breadth did not differ between schedules. TCR sequencing covered over 230 trial participants: 200 to 210 given two doses of AZD1222 and approximately 26 given two doses of MenACWY control vaccine. Trial participants were enrolled by age into subgroups of 18-55, 56-69 and 70-plus years, and around 150, 28 and 57 TCR-sequenced participants, respectively, were included in these subgroups. The investigation overall reported the following: Because no samples from the day 14 peak response were available, repertoires could be characterized only after the peak T cell response. Nearly half of unique spike-specific TCRs reportedly recognized epitopes outside regions mutated in the B.1.351 and B.1.1.7 variants. Conclusions about previously exposed vaccinees were limited because only six AZD1222 recipients were SARS-CoV-2 seropositive at baseline. After two AZD1222 doses, spike-specific TCR breadth and depth were significantly higher than at day 0 and than in MenACWY recipients. The vaccine-associated CD4 TCRs covered the entire spike protein, and the dominant responses fell in regions 160-218 and 743-854. The 56-69-year group was small, and its depth increase did not reach significance, likely because of low power. Most participants were white British and females outnumbered males, and the authors suggested that clonal diversity may have been underestimated.

The CDR3 regions of human TCRbeta chains were analyzed by immunosequencing. The source study handled its data this way. Repertoire TCRs were checked for matches against a reference library of SARS-CoV-2-specific TCRs that had been generated using the MIRA antigen-specificity platform. Breadth was defined as the fraction of unique TCRs that were SARS-CoV-2-associated. Depth was defined as the fraction of total T cells that were SARS-CoV-2-associated. Using the MIRA data, every spike-specific TCR was mapped to the spike region that the TCR reacted to and assigned to either a CD4 or a CD8 class. Log10-transformed breadth and depth values were compared by one-way ANOVA with Sidak's multiple comparisons tests. TCRdb retrieved this table from immuneACCESS and kept in-frame rearrangements only. Not all clones are present; in checked studies, unresolved V genes account for under half, and no reason is known for the remainder. The V and J calls and clone size are taken from that table; D and trimming were inferred from the DNA. The table for this sample lists under 300,000 clones; 80% to 95% of them were counted only once. The ten largest clones take up approximately 0.52% of the sample.

This receptor was identified in an adult in good health. This chain is built from TRBV30 and TRBJ1-4, with a weak D call of TRBD1 (5 bases match). The sequences come from peripheral blood, collected on day 0 of AZD1222 vaccination. The sequence in DNA is TGTGCCTGGGCCGCAGGGCTACCTAATGAAAAACTGTTTTTT. Its protein product is CAWAAGLPNEKLFF.